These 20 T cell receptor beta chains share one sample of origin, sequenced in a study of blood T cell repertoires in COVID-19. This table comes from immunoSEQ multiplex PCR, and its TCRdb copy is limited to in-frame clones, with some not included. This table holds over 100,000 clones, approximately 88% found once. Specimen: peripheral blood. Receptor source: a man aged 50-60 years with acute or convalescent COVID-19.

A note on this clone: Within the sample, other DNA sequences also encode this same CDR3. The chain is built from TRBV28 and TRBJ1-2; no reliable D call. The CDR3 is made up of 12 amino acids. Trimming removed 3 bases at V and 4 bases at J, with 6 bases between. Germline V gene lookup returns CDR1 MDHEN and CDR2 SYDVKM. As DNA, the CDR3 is TGTGCCAGCAGTTTTTCTTCCTATGGCTACACCTTC. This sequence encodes CASSFSSYGYTF.

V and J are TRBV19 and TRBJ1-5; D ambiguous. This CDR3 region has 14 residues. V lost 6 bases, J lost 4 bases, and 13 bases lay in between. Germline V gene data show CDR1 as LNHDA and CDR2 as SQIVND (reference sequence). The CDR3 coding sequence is TGTGCCAGTAGGAGGAATCCGGAGAATCAGCCCCAGCATTTT. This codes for CASRRNPENQPQHF. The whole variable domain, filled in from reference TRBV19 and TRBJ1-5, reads DGGITQSPKYLFRKEGQNVTLSCEQNLNHDAMYWYRQDPGQGLRLIYYSQIVNDFQKGDIAEGYSVSREKKESFPLTVTSAQKNPTAFYLCASRRNPENQPQHFGDGTRLSIL.

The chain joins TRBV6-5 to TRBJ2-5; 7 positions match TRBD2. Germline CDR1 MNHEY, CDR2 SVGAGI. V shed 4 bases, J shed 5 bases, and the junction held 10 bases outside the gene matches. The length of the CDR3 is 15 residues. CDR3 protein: CASSSQAGWMETQYF. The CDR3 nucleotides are TGTGCCAGCAGTTCCCAAGCGGGGTGGATGGAGACCCAGTACTTC.

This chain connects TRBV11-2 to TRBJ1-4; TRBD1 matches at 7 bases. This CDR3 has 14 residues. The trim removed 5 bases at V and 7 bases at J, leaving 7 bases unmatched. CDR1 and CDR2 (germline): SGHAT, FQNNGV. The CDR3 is CASSTTGVGEKLFF. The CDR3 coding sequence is TGTGCCAGCAGCACAACAGGGGTTGGTGAAAAACTGTTTTTT. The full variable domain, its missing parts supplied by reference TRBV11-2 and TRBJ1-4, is EAGVAQSPRYKIIEKRQSVAFWCNPISGHATLYWYQQILGQGPKLLIQFQNNGVVDDSQLPKDRFSAERLKGVDSTLKIQPAKLEDSAVYLCASSTTGVGEKLFFGSGTQLSVL.

The CDR3 here is CASSVSRTNHEQYF. The DNA for the CDR3 is TGTGCCAGCAGCGTAAGTAGGACAAACCACGAGCAGTACTTC. V usage is TRBV9 and J usage is TRBJ2-7, with D possibly TRBD1 on 5 matching bases. CDR3 size: 14 residues. Between the trimmed V and J ends, which lost 1 base and 5 bases, there was a span of 13 bases. Germline CDR1 is SGDLS and CDR2 is YYNGEE.

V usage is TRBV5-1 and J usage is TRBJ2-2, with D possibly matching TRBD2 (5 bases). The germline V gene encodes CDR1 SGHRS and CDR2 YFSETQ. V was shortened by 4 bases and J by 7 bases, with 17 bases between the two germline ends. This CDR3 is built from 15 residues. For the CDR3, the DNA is TGCGCCAGCAGCCATGGGCTAGCCGAGGGCGGGGAGCTGTTTTTT. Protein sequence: CASSHGLAEGGELFF.

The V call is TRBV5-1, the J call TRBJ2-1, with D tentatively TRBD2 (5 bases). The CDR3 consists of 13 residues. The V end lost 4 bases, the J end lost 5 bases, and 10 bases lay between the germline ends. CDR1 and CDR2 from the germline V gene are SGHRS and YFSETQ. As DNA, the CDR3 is TGCGCCAGCAGCCCAGGACTCAACAATGAGCAGTTCTTC. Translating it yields CASSPGLNNEQFF.

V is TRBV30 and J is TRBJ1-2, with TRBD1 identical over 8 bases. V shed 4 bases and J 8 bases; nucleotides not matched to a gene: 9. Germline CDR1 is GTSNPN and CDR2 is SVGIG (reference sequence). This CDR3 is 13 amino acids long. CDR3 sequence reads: CAWTLGQGYGYTF. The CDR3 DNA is TGTGCCTGGACTCTTGGACAGGGATACGGCTACACCTTC.

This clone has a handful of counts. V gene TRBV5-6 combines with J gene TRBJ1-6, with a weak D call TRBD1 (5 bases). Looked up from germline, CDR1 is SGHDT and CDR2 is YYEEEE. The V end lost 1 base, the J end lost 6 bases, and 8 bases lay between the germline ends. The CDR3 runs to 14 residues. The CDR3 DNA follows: TGTGCCAGCAGCTTGCGACAGTTTAATTCACCCCTCCACTTT. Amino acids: CASSLRQFNSPLHF.

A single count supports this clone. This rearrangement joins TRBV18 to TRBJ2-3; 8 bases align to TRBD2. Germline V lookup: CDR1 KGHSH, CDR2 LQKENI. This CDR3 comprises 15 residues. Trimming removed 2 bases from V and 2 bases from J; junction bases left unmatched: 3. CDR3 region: CASSPTGGPTDTQYF. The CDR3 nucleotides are TGTGCCAGCTCACCAACGGGAGGGCCCACAGATACGCAGTATTTT. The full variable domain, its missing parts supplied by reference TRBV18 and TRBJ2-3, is NAGVMQNPRHLVRRRGQEARLRCSPMKGHSHVYWYRQLPEEGLKFMVYLQKENIIDESGMPKERFSAEFPKEGPSILRIQQVVRGDSAAYFCASSPTGGPTDTQYFGPGTRLTVL.

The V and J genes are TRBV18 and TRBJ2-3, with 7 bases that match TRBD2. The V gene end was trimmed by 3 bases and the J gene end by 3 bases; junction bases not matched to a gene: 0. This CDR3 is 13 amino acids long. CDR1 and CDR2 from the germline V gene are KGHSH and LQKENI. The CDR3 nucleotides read TGTGCCAGCTCACCGGGGGGGACAGATACGCAGTATTTT. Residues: CASSPGGTDTQYF.

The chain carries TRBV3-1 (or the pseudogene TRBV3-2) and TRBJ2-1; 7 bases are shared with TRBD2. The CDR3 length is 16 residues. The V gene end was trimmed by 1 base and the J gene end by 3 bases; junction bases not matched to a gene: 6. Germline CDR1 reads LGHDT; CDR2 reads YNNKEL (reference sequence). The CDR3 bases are TGTGCCAGCAGCCAAGCGGCGGGAGTGATCTACAATGAGCAGTTCTTC. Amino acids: CASSQAAGVIYNEQFF.

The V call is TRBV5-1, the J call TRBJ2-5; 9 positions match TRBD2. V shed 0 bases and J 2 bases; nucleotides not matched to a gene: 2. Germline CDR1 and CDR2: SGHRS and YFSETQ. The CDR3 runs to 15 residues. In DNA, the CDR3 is TGCGCCAGCAGCTTGGCTAGCGGGGTACAAGAGACCCAGTACTTC. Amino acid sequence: CASSLASGVQETQYF.

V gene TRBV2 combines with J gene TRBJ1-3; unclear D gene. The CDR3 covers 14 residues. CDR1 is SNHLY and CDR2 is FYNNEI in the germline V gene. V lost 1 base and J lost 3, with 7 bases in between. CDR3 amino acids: CASSEVQVGNTIYF. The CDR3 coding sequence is TGTGCCAGCAGTGAAGTCCAGGTTGGAAACACCATATATTTT.

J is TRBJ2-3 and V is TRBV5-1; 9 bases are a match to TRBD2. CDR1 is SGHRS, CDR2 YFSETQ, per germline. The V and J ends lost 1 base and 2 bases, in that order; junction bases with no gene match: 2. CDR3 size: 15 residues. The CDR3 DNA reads TGCGCCAGCAGCTTGAGGACTAGCGTCACAGATACGCAGTATTTT. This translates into CASSLRTSVTDTQYF.

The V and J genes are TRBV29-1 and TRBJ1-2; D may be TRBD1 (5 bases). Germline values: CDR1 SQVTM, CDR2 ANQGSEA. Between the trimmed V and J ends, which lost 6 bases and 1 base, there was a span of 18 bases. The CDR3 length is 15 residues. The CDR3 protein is CSVAPDSRINYGYTF. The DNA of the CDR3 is TGCAGCGTAGCGCCTGACAGCCGGATTAACTATGGCTACACCTTC.

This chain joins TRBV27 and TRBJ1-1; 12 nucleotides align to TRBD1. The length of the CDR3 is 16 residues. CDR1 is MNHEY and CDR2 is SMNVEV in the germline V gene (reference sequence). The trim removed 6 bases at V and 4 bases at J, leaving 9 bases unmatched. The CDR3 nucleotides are TGTGCCAGCAGCCCGCGTTGGGACAGGGGGCTCACTGAAGCTTTCTTT. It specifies CASSPRWDRGLTEAFF.

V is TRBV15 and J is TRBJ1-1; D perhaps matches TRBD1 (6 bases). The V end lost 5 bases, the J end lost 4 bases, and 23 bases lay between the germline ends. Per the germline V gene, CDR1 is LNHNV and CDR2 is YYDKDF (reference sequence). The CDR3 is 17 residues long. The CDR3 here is CATSPHLGQRKGTEAFF. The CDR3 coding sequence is TGTGCCACCAGCCCACACCTAGGACAGCGAAAGGGCACTGAAGCTTTCTTT.

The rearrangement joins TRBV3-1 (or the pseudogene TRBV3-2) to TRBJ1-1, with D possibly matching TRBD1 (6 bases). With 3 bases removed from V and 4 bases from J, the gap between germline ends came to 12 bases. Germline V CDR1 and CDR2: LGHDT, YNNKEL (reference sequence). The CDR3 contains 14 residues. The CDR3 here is CASSHARGGTEAFF. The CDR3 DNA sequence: TGTGCCAGCAGCCATGCCCGAGGGGGCACTGAAGCTTTCTTT.

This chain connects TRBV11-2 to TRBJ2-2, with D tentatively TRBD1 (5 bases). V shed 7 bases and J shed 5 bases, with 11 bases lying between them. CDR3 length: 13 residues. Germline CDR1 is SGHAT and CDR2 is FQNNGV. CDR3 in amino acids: CASTPPGTGELFF. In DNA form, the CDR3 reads TGTGCCAGCACCCCCCCAGGGACCGGGGAGCTGTTTTTT.